The rows below give T cell receptor beta chains drawn from one sample of a study of regulatory T cells in long-lasting Graves disease. TCRdb re-called the multiplex PCR reads with MiXCR, one entry per CDR3 protein. The sample includes around 500,000 distinct CDR3 sequences, roughly a sixth of them seen just once. A further study also used this sample, focusing on T cells in Graves' hyperthyroidism and ophthalmopathy.

This material consisted of peripheral blood mononuclear cells (PBMCs), taken at new diagnosis, from a patient treated with antithyroid drugs. These receptors were collected from a woman aged 35 to 60 with Graves disease. The CDR3 runs from the conserved cysteine through the conserved F or W. The order of the fields is J gene, clone size, V gene, D gene, CDR3 protein, CDR3 DNA. A D gene is named only where the DNA matches it firmly. The size of a clone is reported for some rows only, either as once, few or many, or as a class for expanded clones.

TRBJ2-3 few TRBV19 TRBD2 CASSILLGVTSGGATSTDTQYF TGTGCCAGTAGTATACTTCTTGGAGTGACTAGCGGGGGAGCTACTAGCACAGATACGCAGTATTTT
TRBJ2-1 many TRBV20-1 TRBD1 CSAPGQGGNEQFF TGCAGTGCGCCGGGACAGGGGGGCAATGAGCAGTTCTTC
TRBJ1-1 - TRBV12-3/TRBV12-4 - CASSLVFTMNTEAFF TGTGCCAGCAGTTTAGTCTTTACCATGAACACTGAAGCTTTCTTT
TRBJ1-5 - TRBV20-1 - CSARDSSQGNRGQPQHF TGCAGTGCTAGAGATAGTTCGCAGGGGAACCGGGGTCAGCCCCAGCATTTT
TRBJ1-3 few TRBV28 - CASSFTGSSGNTIYF TGTGCCAGCAGTTTTACCGGAAGCTCTGGAAACACCATATATTTT
TRBJ2-1 - TRBV5-1 TRBD1 CASSLGTGYPFNEQFF TGCGCCAGCAGCTTGGGGACAGGGTATCCATTCAATGAGCAGTTCTTC
TRBJ2-7 few TRBV15 - CATSREGILGGEQYF TGTGCCACCAGCAGAGAGGGGATACTGGGGGGCGAGCAGTACTTC
TRBJ2-1 - TRBV7-9 - CASSLAGGLHNEQFF TGTGCCAGCAGCTTAGCGGGGGGACTTCACAATGAGCAGTTCTTC
TRBJ1-1 many TRBV18 - CASRLQSTEAFF TGTGCCAGCCGACTACAGTCCACTGAAGCTTTCTTT
TRBJ1-2 many TRBV30 - CAWRATGYTSGYTF TGTGCCTGGAGGGCTACAGGATATACATCGGGCTACACCTTC
TRBJ1-2 many TRBV29-1 TRBD1 CSVETGGSYGYTF TGCAGCGTTGAAACAGGGGGAAGCTATGGCTACACCTTC
TRBJ2-1 many TRBV27 - CASSVIRSYNEQFF TGTGCCAGCAGTGTAATTCGGTCCTACAATGAGCAGTTCTTC
TRBJ2-5 - TRBV4-1 - CASSQEAPGGETQYF TGCGCCAGCAGCCAAGAGGCTCCCGGAGGGGAGACCCAGTACTTC
TRBJ1-4 - TRBV13 TRBD1 CASSTRTGEVEKLFF TGTGCCAGCAGCACCAGGACAGGGGAGGTTGAAAAACTGTTTTTT
TRBJ1-1 many TRBV5-1 TRBD1 CASSSHRGNTEAFF TGTGCCAGCAGTTCCCACAGGGGGAACACTGAAGCTTTCTTT
TRBJ1-2 - TRBV10-3 TRBD1 CAIREQGTANYGYTF TGTGCCATCAGAGAACAGGGGACAGCTAACTATGGCTACACCTTC
TRBJ2-6 - TRBV6-2/TRBV6-3 - CASSYRASSGANVLTF TGTGCCAGCAGTTACAGGGCCAGCTCTGGGGCCAACGTCCTGACTTTC
TRBJ2-1 many TRBV18 - CASSPGAAEQFF TGTGCCAGCTCACCGGGAGCAGCTGAGCAGTTCTTC
TRBJ1-5 many TRBV7-6 TRBD1 CASSLELAGGSVRNQPQHF TGTGCCAGCAGCCTCGAACTCGCAGGGGGATCAGTCCGCAATCAGCCCCAGCATTTT
TRBJ1-1 - TRBV18 - CASSTDGGNTEAFF TGTGCCAGCTCGACCGACGGGGGAAACACTGAAGCTTTCTTT
TRBJ1-6 few TRBV7-2 - CASSLEYTLYNSPLHF TGTGCCAGCAGCTTAGAGTATACACTCTATAATTCACCCCTCCACTTT
TRBJ2-4 - TRBV11-1 - CASSLGPALLAKNIQYF TGTGCCAGCAGCTTAGGACCGGCACTACTAGCCAAAAACATTCAGTACTTC
TRBJ2-1 few TRBV5-1 - CASSLDSSYNEQLF TGCGCCAGCAGCTTGGACAGCTCCTACAATGAGCAGCTCTTC
TRBJ2-3 many TRBV12-3/TRBV12-4 TRBD2 CASTSVTGGGTDTQYF TGTGCCAGCACCTCTGTAACCGGGGGGGGCACAGATACGCAGTATTTT
TRBJ2-1 few TRBV7-3 TRBD2 CASSQGTSGNNEQFF TGTGCCAGCAGCCAAGGGACTAGCGGAAACAATGAGCAGTTCTTC
TRBJ2-7 - TRBV30 TRBD1 CAWSTGTGSEQYF TGTGCCTGGAGTACCGGGACAGGGTCCGAGCAGTACTTC
TRBJ2-5 - TRBV5-1 TRBD2 CASSSTGLAGGKETQYF TGCGCCAGCAGCTCGACCGGGCTAGCGGGGGGAAAAGAGACCCAGTACTTC
TRBJ2-7 - TRBV28 TRBD2 CASSPRLAGSYEQYF TGTGCCAGCAGTCCCAGACTAGCGGGTTCCTACGAGCAGTACTTC
TRBJ1-1 many TRBV6-2/TRBV6-3 - CASSFRREGEAFF TGTGCCAGCAGTTTTCGGCGAGAGGGTGAAGCTTTCTTT
TRBJ1-1 few TRBV6-5 - CASSSFTAPTEAFF TGTGCCAGCAGTTCATTTACAGCCCCCACTGAAGCTTTCTTT
TRBJ1-2 many TRBV18 - CASSPRQDNYGYTF TGTGCCAGCTCACCACGTCAGGATAACTATGGCTACACCTTC
TRBJ1-2 - TRBV7-9 - CASSFATERYGYTF TGTGCCAGCAGCTTTGCAACAGAGAGATATGGCTACACCTTC
TRBJ2-3 - TRBV24-1 TRBD2 CATSDIAGGTDTQYF TGTGCCACCAGTGATATAGCGGGGGGCACAGATACGCAGTATTTT
TRBJ1-2 many TRBV5-1 - CASAGAGFDYTF TGCGCCAGCGCTGGGGCGGGATTTGACTACACCTTC
TRBJ2-5 once TRBV3-1 - CAISRRSFQETQYF TGTGCCATCAGTAGGAGGTCTTTCCAAGAGACCCAGTACTTC
TRBJ2-1 many TRBV11-2 TRBD2 CASSFSGGFSKQFF TGTGCCAGCAGCTTTAGCGGGGGGTTTTCTAAGCAGTTCTTC
TRBJ2-7 many TRBV29-1 - CSACRDEKNEQYF TGCAGCGCCTGCAGGGACGAGAAGAACGAGCAGTACTTC
TRBJ1-2 many TRBV28 - CASSSHGGGDYGYTF TGTGCCAGCAGTTCTCACGGTGGGGGAGACTATGGCTACACCTTC
TRBJ2-2 many TRBV18 - CASSPSHTGELFF TGTGCCAGCTCACCTTCCCACACCGGGGAGCTGTTTTTT
TRBJ2-1 many TRBV5-1 TRBD2 CASSLAPGLDYNEQFF TGCGCCAGCAGCTTGGCCCCGGGACTAGACTACAATGAGCAGTTCTTC
TRBJ2-3 many TRBV7-8 - CASSSLQGPSTDTQYF TGTGCCAGCAGCTCACTACAGGGACCTAGCACAGATACGCAGTATTTT